These 21 T cell receptor beta chains originate from one sample sequenced in a study. Via MiXCR, TCRdb re-called the 5' RACE reads, giving one row per CDR3 protein. The table includes over 55,000 distinct CDR3 sequences, 28% detected once. The sample taken for sequencing was tumor-infiltrating memory CD4+ T cells sorted from the breast tumor. As to subset: memory CD4+ T cells, CD4+CD45RO+CD25-. The origin of the receptors is a female donor with breast cancer.

DNA for the CDR3: TGTGCCAGCAGCCCAGGGACTAGCGGGAGTCAAGAGACCCAGTACTTC. It is translated as CASSPGTSGSQETQYF. This chain links TRBV7-2 with TRBJ2-5, with 14 bases that match TRBD2. The V gene's germline CDR1 is SGHTA and CDR2 FQGNSA. The CDR3 is 16 amino acids. With V trimmed by 5 bases and J by 2 bases, 4 bases remained unmatched.

The chain joins TRBV6-2 or TRBV6-3 to TRBJ1-1; D ambiguous. The CDR3 runs 14 residues. Trimming stripped 0 bases from V and 0 bases from J, with 5 bases between. The germline CDR1 and CDR2 sequences are MNHEY and SVGEGT. The CDR3: CASSYSSMNTEAFF. The CDR3, as DNA: TGTGCCAGCAGTTACTCGTCTATGAACACTGAAGCTTTCTTT.

This chain connects TRBV10-1 to TRBJ1-1, with 8 bases lining up with TRBD1. Germline assignment: CDR1 WNHNN and CDR2 SYGVQD (reference sequence). This CDR3 has 13 amino acids. The V gene end was trimmed by 10 bases and the J gene end by 4 bases; junction bases not matched to a gene: 8. The CDR3 bases are TGCGCCATGCCTCGACAGGGGCCCACTGAAGCTTTCTTT. Its translation is CAMPRQGPTEAFF.

The chain employs TRBV24-1 and TRBJ1-2; D perhaps matches TRBD1 (6 bases). CDR1 and CDR2 from the germline V gene are KGHDR and SFDVKD. CDR3 length: 15 amino acids. V was pared by 3 bases and J by 5 bases, with 15 bases between. The CDR3 loop reads CATSDPATGDYGYTF. The CDR3 DNA sequence: TGTGCCACCAGTGATCCTGCGACAGGAGATTATGGCTACACCTTC.

About this clonotype itself: A read error is possible here, since a much larger clone lies one base away. The gene calls are TRBV7-2 and TRBJ2-3, with D possibly matching TRBD1 (5 bases). Germline V lookup: CDR1 SGHTA, CDR2 FQGNSA. This CDR3 has 14 amino acids. CDR3 DNA sequence: TGTGCCAGCGGCTTAGAAGGGGTCACAGATACGCAGTATTTT. Protein sequence: CASGLEGVTDTQYF.

This clonotype was seen repeatedly, ten times or more. This chain uses TRBV4-3 with TRBJ2-5; D call uncertain. This CDR3 has 14 amino acids. Trimming stripped 3 bases from V and 4 bases from J, with 12 bases between. Per germline, CDR1 LGHNA and CDR2 YSLEER. CDR3 in DNA: TGCGCCAGCAGCCAGCATATTAAGGGAGAGACCCAGTACTTC. Translation: CASSQHIKGETQYF.

The chain couples TRBV5-1 to TRBJ2-5, with TRBD1 identical over 9 bases. The germline V gene has CDR1 SGHRS and CDR2 YFSETQ. This CDR3 has 14 amino acids. Trimming at V came to 7 bases and at J to 5 bases, leaving 9 bases not matched to a gene. The CDR3 spells CASGSGQGGETQYF. The DNA of the CDR3 is TGCGCCAGCGGCTCGGGACAGGGAGGTGAGACCCAGTACTTC.

The rearrangement joins TRBV7-2 to TRBJ2-3; D remains unclear. This CDR3 comprises 13 residues. Germline V gene lookup returns CDR1 SGHTA and CDR2 FQGNSA. Trimming took 4 bases from V and 7 from J, leaving 12 bases between them. DNA of the CDR3: TGTGCCAGCAGCTCGCCTTCCCTGAATACGCAGTATTTT. It is translated as CASSSPSLNTQYF.

For the CDR3, the DNA is TGTGCCAGCAGCCCCGAGGAGGGTCGAAACACCATATATTTT. This gives the protein CASSPEEGRNTIYF. J is TRBJ1-3 and V is TRBV4-2; no clear D gene. CDR1 and CDR2 (germline): LGHNA, YNFKEQ. With 4 bases removed from V and 5 bases from J, the gap between germline ends came to 12 bases. CDR3 length: 14 amino acids.

This clonotype was counted between two and nine times. The V and J genes are TRBV28 and TRBJ1-5, with 8 bases fitting TRBD1. The CDR3 has 15 amino acids. V lost 5 bases and J lost 1; bases outside the gene matches: 4. The germline V gene has CDR1 MDHEN and CDR2 SYDVKM. The DNA for the CDR3 is TGTGCCAGCAGTCAACAGGGGGTCAGCAATCAGCCCCAGCATTTT. It specifies CASSQQGVSNQPQHF.

V and J are TRBV7-9 and TRBJ1-1; the D is unclear. V lost 5 bases to trimming and J lost 6 bases, with 7 bases between them. CDR1 SEHNR and CDR2 FQNEAQ come from the germline V gene (reference sequence). The CDR3 runs to 11 residues. In DNA, the CDR3 is TGTGCCAGCAGCCCAGACTCTGAAGCTTTCTTT. Protein sequence: CASSPDSEAFF.

This clonotype has a handful of counts. CDR3 nucleotides: TGTGCTACTAGGGAGGCTAATCAGCCCCAGCATTTT. This sequence encodes CATREANQPQHF. This chain connects TRBV6-2 or TRBV6-3 to TRBJ1-5; D ambiguous. Germline loops: CDR1 MNHEY, CDR2 SVGEGT. The CDR3 extends over 12 amino acids.

The genes are TRBV10-3 and TRBJ1-5; 10 nucleotides line up with TRBD1. CDR1 and CDR2 from the germline V gene are ENHRY and SYGVKD. The CDR3 spans 16 residues. Trimming at V came to 0 bases and at J to 5 bases, leaving 4 bases not matched to a gene. DNA for the CDR3: TGTGCCATCAGTGAGTCCGGGACAGGGGAACATCAGCCCCAGCATTTT. This gives the protein CAISESGTGEHQPQHF.

This clonotype was counted many times. The rearrangement joins TRBV7-3 to TRBJ2-2; 7 nucleotides match TRBD2. The CDR3 has 14 residues. Germline assignment: CDR1 SGHTA and CDR2 FQGTGA. With V trimmed by 4 bases and J by 1 base, 0 bases remained unmatched. The CDR3 DNA sequence: TGTGCCAGCAGCTCTAGCGGGAACACCGGGGAGCTGTTTTTT. Translated: CASSSSGNTGELFF.

The V and J genes are TRBV7-8 and TRBJ2-2, with D possibly matching TRBD1 (5 bases). Germline loops: CDR1 SGHVS, CDR2 FQNEAQ. The CDR3 runs to 14 residues. V was shortened by 2 bases and J by 8 bases, with 12 bases between the two germline ends. The CDR3 sequence is CASSLSRARGELFF. Here the CDR3 DNA reads TGTGCCAGCAGCTTAAGCAGGGCTCGGGGGGAGCTGTTTTTT.

The CDR3: CASSVGIHTYEQYF. CDR3 DNA sequence: TGTGCCAGCAGCGTCGGGATCCACACCTACGAGCAGTACTTC. This rearrangement joins TRBV7-2 to TRBJ2-7, with a tentative D call TRBD2 (5 bases). Trimming removed 5 bases from V and 2 bases from J, with 13 bases in between. CDR3 length: 14 residues. CDR1 and CDR2 (germline): SGHTA, FQGNSA. Complete variable domain (other parts from reference TRBV7-2 and TRBJ2-7): GAGVSQSPSNKVTEKGKDVELRCDPISGHTALYWYRQSLGQGLEFLIYFQGNSAPDKSGLPSDRFSAERTGGSVSTLTIQRTQQEDSAVYLCASSVGIHTYEQYFGPGTRLTVT.

The genes are TRBV6-5 and TRBJ1-6; 8 nucleotides match TRBD1. The CDR3 extends over 13 amino acids. Germline CDR1 and CDR2: MNHEY and SVGAGI. V trimming: 10 bases; J trimming: 7 bases; junction bases outside the gene matches: 6. The CDR3 nucleotides read TGTGCCACCAGGGGACAGGAAAATTCACCCCTCCACTTT. This translates into CATRGQENSPLHF.

Only a few counts were recorded for this clonotype. V gene TRBV20-1 combines with J gene TRBJ2-5; D is perhaps TRBD1 (6 bases). CDR1 is DFQATT and CDR2 is SNEGSKA in the germline V gene (reference sequence). CDR3 size: 13 residues. V was trimmed by 2 bases and J by 4 bases, leaving 11 bases between them. The CDR3 nucleotides are TGCAGTGCTAGACCAGGGGCGGTAGAGACCCAGTACTTC. Its translation is CSARPGAVETQYF.

The rearrangement links TRBV28 to TRBJ2-5; 8 nucleotides agree with TRBD1. The J segment lost 3 bases and the V segment lost 7 bases, leaving 10 bases of the junction unmatched. Germline assignment: CDR1 MDHEN and CDR2 SYDVKM. This CDR3 spans 15 amino acids. The DNA of the CDR3 is TGTGCCAGCAATCGAGGAGGACAGGGAAAAGAGACCCAGTACTTC. Translation: CASNRGGQGKETQYF.

This clonotype is termed medium-sized (0.01 to 0.1%). This chain uses TRBV5-1 with TRBJ2-1; D uncertain. From germline, CDR1 is SGHRS and CDR2 YFSETQ. V was pared by 0 bases and J by 4 bases, with 8 bases between. The CDR3 is made up of 14 amino acids. The CDR3 loop reads CASSLAVTYNEQFF. The CDR3 bases are TGCGCCAGCAGCTTGGCAGTCACTTACAATGAGCAGTTCTTC.

This chain joins TRBV15 and TRBJ2-4; a possible D gene is TRBD2 (5 bases). This CDR3 comprises 14 residues. CDR1 and CDR2 (germline): LNHNV, YYDKDF (reference sequence). V was pared by 2 bases and J by 5 bases, with 10 bases between. CDR3 sequence (DNA): TGTGCCACCAGCAGACCGGACGGGGAAAACATTCAGTACTTC. Translation: CATSRPDGENIQYF. The whole variable domain, remainder taken from reference TRBV15 and TRBJ2-4, is DAMVIQNPRYQVTQFGKPVTLSCSQTLNHNVMYWYQQKSSQAPKLLFHYYDKDFNNEADTPDNFQSRRPNTSFCFLDIRSPGLGDTAMYLCATSRPDGENIQYFGAGTRLSVL.